A selection of T cell receptor beta chains follows, all from one sample in a study of blood T cell repertoires in COVID-19. Sequenced by immunoSEQ multiplex PCR; TCRdb stores in-frame clones only, minus some. This sample carries hundreds of thousands of clones, about 89% of them seen once, and the ten largest clones take approximately 4.1%. The sample was PBMCs or T cells enriched from blood (not recorded which). The receptors derive from a woman between 25 and 40 years old who had recovered from COVID-19. CDR3s include the opening cysteine and the closing phenylalanine or tryptophan. Each record gives: clone size, J gene, D gene, CDR3 length, V gene, CDR3 protein, CDR3 DNA. The D gene is left open where the match is weak. Only part of the rows carry a size: once, few, many, or a class if the clone is expanded.

>few|TRBJ2-3|TRBD2|16|TRBV3-1/TRBV3-2
CASSQGTSGRMDTQYF
TGTGCCAGCAGCCAAGGGACTAGCGGGAGAATGGATACGCAGTATTTT
>.|TRBJ2-5|.|14|TRBV18
CASSPRDFQETQYF
TGTGCCAGCTCTCCGCGGGACTTCCAAGAGACCCAGTACTTC
>.|TRBJ1-1|TRBD1|14|TRBV5-6
CASSIGQGRTEAFF
TGTGCCAGCAGCATAGGACAGGGACGCACTGAAGCTTTCTTT
>.|TRBJ1-2|.|14|TRBV28
CASNAGVEVYGYTF
TGTGCCAGCAACGCAGGGGTGGAGGTCTATGGCTACACCTTC
>.|TRBJ1-3|.|14|TRBV3-1/TRBV3-2
CASSPQISGNTIYF
TGTGCCAGCAGCCCACAAATCTCTGGAAACACCATATATTTT
>.|TRBJ2-3|.|14|TRBV19
CASSIGGHTDTQYF
TGTGCCAGTAGTATAGGGGGGCACACAGATACGCAGTATTTT
>.|TRBJ1-5|TRBD1|16|TRBV28
CASTSQTGGHRQPQHF
TGTGCCAGCACCTCACAAACAGGGGGTCATCGGCAGCCCCAGCATTTT
>few|TRBJ1-3|TRBD1|20|TRBV28
CASTPRYPGRGRIGGNTIYF
TGTGCCAGCACCCCACGCTATCCGGGCAGGGGGCGGATTGGTGGAAACACCATATATTTT
>.|TRBJ2-3|.|14|TRBV28
CASSGTSSTDTQYF
TGTGCCAGCTCGGGAACTAGCAGCACAGATACGCAGTATTTT
>.|TRBJ1-3|.|18|TRBV3-1/TRBV3-2
CASSRRPREVSSGNTIYF
TGTGCCAGCAGCCGAAGGCCGAGGGAGGTTAGCTCTGGAAACACCATATATTTT
>.|TRBJ2-3|.|13|TRBV7-2
CASSFPSTDTQYF
TGTGCCAGCAGCTTTCCTAGCACAGATACGCAGTATTTT
>.|TRBJ1-2|.|15|TRBV7-2
CASSLGAGSNYGYTF
TGTGCCAGCAGCTTAGGGGCGGGTTCGAACTATGGCTACACCTTC
>.|TRBJ2-7|.|16|TRBV7-9
CASSLDLDTPSYEQYF
TGTGCCAGCAGCTTAGATCTGGACACACCCTCCTACGAGCAGTACTTC
>.|TRBJ1-4|.|13|TRBV30
CAWSVNFNEKLFF
TGTGCCTGGAGTGTAAACTTTAATGAAAAACTGTTTTTT
>.|TRBJ1-1|.|12|TRBV28
CASTSWRSEAFF
TGTGCCAGCACCTCCTGGCGGTCTGAAGCTTTCTTT
>few|TRBJ2-5|.|13|TRBV7-2
CASSLASQETQYF
TGTGCCAGCAGCTTGGCATCACAAGAGACCCAGTACTTC
>.|TRBJ1-2|TRBD1|13|TRBV2
CASSGQGVYGYTF
TGTGCCAGCAGTGGGCAGGGGGTCTATGGCTACACCTTC
>.|TRBJ1-5|.|12|TRBV18
CASSPSDQPQHF
TGTGCCAGCTCACCCTCTGATCAGCCCCAGCATTTT
>.|TRBJ1-1|.|17|TRBV5-8
CASSLIGVDRMNTEAFF
TGTGCCAGCAGCTTGATCGGGGTGGACAGAATGAACACTGAAGCTTTCTTT
>.|TRBJ2-2|TRBD2|16|TRBV27
CASHRLAGGPTGELFF
TGTGCCAGTCATAGACTAGCGGGAGGGCCTACCGGGGAGCTGTTTTTT
>.|TRBJ2-6|.|17|TRBV25-1
CASSELLREAGANVLTF
TGTGCCAGCAGTGAATTATTGAGGGAAGCTGGGGCCAACGTCCTGACTTTC
>.|TRBJ2-5|.|14|TRBV7-2
CASSLMRIAETQYF
TGTGCCAGCAGCTTAATGAGGATTGCGGAGACCCAGTACTTC
>.|TRBJ1-4|.|15|TRBV6-5
CASSQGTFHGEKLFF
TGTGCCAGCAGCCAAGGGACTTTCCACGGGGAAAAACTGTTTTTT
>.|TRBJ1-2|TRBD1|15|TRBV5-1
CASSPAGTGGDGYTF
TGCGCCAGCAGCCCGGCCGGGACAGGGGGGGATGGCTACACCTTC
>.|TRBJ1-5|.|15|TRBV4-3
CASSRYGGPKEPQHF
TGCGCCAGCAGCCGCTACGGGGGGCCGAAGGAGCCCCAGCATTTT
>few|TRBJ2-3|TRBD2|17|TRBV3-1/TRBV3-2
CASSQGVGAGGPDTQYF
TGTGCCAGCAGCCAAGGAGTGGGAGCGGGAGGGCCAGATACGCAGTATTTT
>.|TRBJ2-5|.|12|TRBV27
CASSLGRGVQYF
TGTGCCAGCAGTTTGGGGCGCGGGGTCCAGTACTTC
>.|TRBJ2-3|TRBD2|15|TRBV6-6
CASSYSTSAPDTQYF
TGTGCCAGCAGTTACTCGACTAGCGCCCCAGATACGCAGTATTTT
>.|TRBJ1-6|.|14|TRBV28
CASSLVRAGSPLHF
TGTGCCAGCAGTCTAGTCCGTGCGGGGTCCCCCCTCCACTTT
>.|TRBJ2-1|.|13|TRBV9
CASSVVGLNEQFF
TGTGCCAGCAGCGTAGTGGGCCTCAATGAGCAGTTCTTC
>once|TRBJ1-1|.|13|TRBV11-3
CASSSRQSTEAFF
TGTGCCAGCAGCTCCCGACAGAGCACTGAAGCTTTCTTT
>few|TRBJ2-2|.|15|TRBV28
CASTDAGQYTGELFF
TGTGCCAGCACCGACGCGGGACAGTACACCGGGGAGCTGTTTTTT
>.|TRBJ2-5|TRBD1|15|TRBV15
CATSRLGQGQETQYF
TGTGCCACCAGCAGACTGGGACAGGGACAAGAGACCCAGTACTTC
>.|TRBJ1-5|.|15|TRBV30
CAWSPMPGLNQPQHF
TGTGCCTGGAGCCCTATGCCCGGGTTGAATCAGCCCCAGCATTTT
>.|TRBJ1-6|.|13|TRBV2
CASSESINSPLHF
TGTGCCAGCAGTGAGAGCATCAATTCACCCCTCCACTTT
>few|TRBJ1-2|TRBD1|13|TRBV19
CASSKDRAYGYTF
TGTGCCAGTAGTAAGGACAGGGCCTATGGCTACACCTTC